This T cell receptor (beta chain) came from a study of shared clonotypes between healthy human individuals. About this clone: What it binds is unknown.

Methods used by the authors: Filtering was not the same, since immunoSEQ gave junction-only sequences without quality scores. Only in-frame clones appear in the TCRdb table, and some are missing; sequencing was by immunoSEQ multiplex PCR. The DNA gave D and trimming, while V, J and clone size come from that table. The repertoire holds roughly 590,000 clones, with around 95% as singletons. Broader study findings: Shared clonotypes: about 5% naive CD4, under 4% naive CD8, around 2.2% memory CD4, approximately 0.37% memory CD8.

Trimming removed 4 bases from V and 3 bases from J; junction bases left unmatched: 7. Germline values: CDR1 SGHDT, CDR2 YYEEEE. The CDR3 length is 14 residues. CD45RO-negative CD8 cells positively selected for CCR7 made up the naive population, which excluded terminally differentiated effector memory CD45RA+ cells. Everyone who donated was a Caucasian adult who lived in Nashville, Tennessee. The V gene is TRBV5-6, the J gene TRBJ2-7, with 7 positions matching TRBD1. The receptor's source is a woman in her 30s in good health. The sequenced sample was naive CD8+ T cells sorted from blood. CDR3 in amino acids: CASSRNRDSYEQYF. DNA for the CDR3: TGTGCCAGCAGCCGGAATCGGGACAGCTACGAGCAGTACTTC. The full variable domain, with the rest looked up from reference TRBV5-6 and TRBJ2-7, is DAGVTQSPTHLIKTRGQQVTLRCSPKSGHDTVSWYQQALGQGPQFIFQYYEEEERQRGNFPDRFSGHQFPNYSSELNVNALLLGDSALYLCASSRNRDSYEQYFGPGTRLTVT.